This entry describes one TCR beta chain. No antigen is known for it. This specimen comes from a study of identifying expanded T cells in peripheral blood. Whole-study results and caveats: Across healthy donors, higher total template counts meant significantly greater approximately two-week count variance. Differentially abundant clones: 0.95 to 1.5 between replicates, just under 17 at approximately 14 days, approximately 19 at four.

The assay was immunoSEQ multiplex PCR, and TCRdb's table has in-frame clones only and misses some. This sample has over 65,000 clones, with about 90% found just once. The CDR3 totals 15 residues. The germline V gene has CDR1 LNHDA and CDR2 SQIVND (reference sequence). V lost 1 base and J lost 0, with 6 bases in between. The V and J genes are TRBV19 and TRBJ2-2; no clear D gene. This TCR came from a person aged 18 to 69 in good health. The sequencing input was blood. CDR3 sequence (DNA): TGTGCCAGTAGTATAGCGGGCGCGAACACCGGGGAGCTGTTTTTT. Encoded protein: CASSIAGANTGELFF.